The 14 T cell receptor beta chains listed next were all sequenced from one sample in a study of cytomegalovirus exposure and HLA in healthy donors. It was with 60 Vbeta and 13 Jbeta primers that the PCR ran. Assay used: immunoSEQ multiplex PCR; TCRdb lists only in-frame clones, some missing. The data show some 140,000 clones, approximately 85% seen once. Sequenced input: PBMCs. These receptors all come from a woman in her thirties in good health and CMV-seropositive.

A word on this clone: The same CDR3 can be traced to other DNA sequences in this sample. The V and J genes are TRBV7-6 and TRBJ2-7, with 8 bases identical to TRBD1. V dropped 1 base and J dropped 3; count of bases not matched to a gene: 2. The CDR3 loop spans 14 amino acids. In germline, CDR1 is SGHVS, CDR2 FNYEAQ. Here the CDR3 reads CASSLGTGSYEQYF. The CDR3 nucleotides read TGTGCCAGCAGCTTAGGGACAGGGAGCTACGAGCAGTACTTC.

The rearrangement uses TRBV5-1 and TRBJ2-7; 7 bases match TRBD2. Germline lookup yields CDR1 SGHRS and CDR2 YFSETQ. V was clipped by 4 bases and J by 4 bases; unmatched bases: 5. CDR3 length: 13 amino acids. The CDR3 DNA sequence: TGCGCCAGCAGCGGGCCGGGACTATACGAGCAGTACTTC. Its protein product is CASSGPGLYEQYF.

Only a few counts were recorded for this clone. The CDR3 protein is CASSIDLGYNEQFF. The DNA for the CDR3 is TGTGCCAGTAGTATAGATCTCGGGTACAATGAGCAGTTCTTC. The chain has TRBV19 and TRBJ2-1; D is unresolved. Germline V gene data show CDR1 as LNHDA and CDR2 as SQIVND (reference sequence). V lost 0 bases and J lost 4, with 7 bases in between. CDR3 length equals 14 residues.

The chain has TRBV5-1 and TRBJ1-3; no reliable D call. This CDR3 region has 15 residues. V lost 4 bases and J 2 bases, leaving 13 bases between the germline ends. Looked up from germline, CDR1 is SGHRS and CDR2 is YFSETQ. This CDR3 is CASSGTGSAGNTIYF. CDR3 in DNA: TGCGCCAGCAGCGGCACGGGGAGTGCTGGAAACACCATATATTTT.

The genes are TRBV7-9 and TRBJ2-1; a possible D gene is TRBD1 (6 bases). With 3 bases removed from V and 10 bases from J, the gap between germline ends came to 7 bases. Germline V gene lookup returns CDR1 SEHNR and CDR2 FQNEAQ (reference sequence). The CDR3 is 11 residues long. CDR3 sequence reads: CASSFGTEQFF. DNA of the CDR3: TGTGCCAGCAGCTTCGGGACAGAGCAGTTCTTC.

The chain recombines TRBV13 with TRBJ2-7; 8 positions agree with TRBD1. The CDR3 consists of 15 residues. V shed 5 bases and J 5 bases; nucleotides not matched to a gene: 11. Germline values: CDR1 PRHDT, CDR2 FYEKMQ (reference sequence). The CDR3: CASSRNRQGSNEQYF. The CDR3 DNA sequence: TGTGCCAGCAGCCGAAACAGACAGGGGAGCAACGAGCAGTACTTC.

The chain employs TRBV6-6 and TRBJ2-3; 8 bases line up with TRBD2. CDR3 size: 13 residues. Germline CDR1 MNHNY, CDR2 SVGAGI (reference sequence). The V and J ends lost 4 bases and 4 bases, in that order; junction bases with no gene match: 1. The CDR3 coding sequence is TGTGCCAGCAGTTCGGGAGGGGCAGATACGCAGTATTTT. Translated: CASSSGGADTQYF.

This clone was recorded once. The chain is built from TRBV11-2 and TRBJ2-4; TRBD2 matches 10 bases. The CDR3 consists of 15 residues. After removal of 2 bases from V and 6 bases from J, the junction contained 4 bases not matched to a gene. Per germline, CDR1 SGHAT and CDR2 FQNNGV. The CDR3 region is CASSLSGTSVNIQYF. CDR3 coding DNA: TGTGCCAGCAGCTTAAGCGGGACTAGCGTAAACATTCAGTACTTC. Supplemented by reference TRBV11-2 and TRBJ2-4, the full variable domain reads EAGVAQSPRYKIIEKRQSVAFWCNPISGHATLYWYQQILGQGPKLLIQFQNNGVVDDSQLPKDRFSAERLKGVDSTLKIQPAKLEDSAVYLCASSLSGTSVNIQYFGAGTRLSVL.

This chain links TRBV2 with TRBJ2-1, with TRBD2 as a possible D gene (6 bases). V lost 9 bases, J lost 12 bases, and 21 bases lay in between. Germline CDR1 SNHLY, CDR2 FYNNEI. The CDR3 spans 13 residues. CDR3 residues: CASGRDSLLVQFF. CDR3 in DNA: TGTGCCAGTGGCCGGGACTCGCTCCTGGTGCAGTTCTTC.

The chain joins TRBV7-3 to TRBJ2-3, with D tentatively TRBD2 (6 bases). Trimming cost V 5 bases and J 0 bases, with 15 bases left between them. Germline CDR1 and CDR2: SGHTA and FQGTGA. This CDR3 comprises 16 residues. CDR3 sequence reads: CASSPLAVGSTDTQYF. The CDR3 DNA follows: TGTGCCAGCAGCCCGTTAGCGGTGGGTAGCACAGATACGCAGTATTTT. Drawing the rest from reference TRBV7-3 and TRBJ2-3, the complete variable domain is GAGVSQTPSNKVTEKGKYVELRCDPISGHTALYWYRQSLGQGPEFLIYFQGTGAADDSGLPNDRFFAVRPEGSVSTLKIQRTERGDSAVYLCASSPLAVGSTDTQYFGPGTRLTVL.

The gene calls are TRBV5-4 and TRBJ1-6; weak D call: TRBD1 (6 bases). Germline values: CDR1 SGHNT, CDR2 YYREEE (reference sequence). The CDR3 runs to 14 residues. The V end was cut by 2 bases, the J end by 8 bases, with 11 bases between. This CDR3 reads CASSLQGADSPLHF. The DNA for the CDR3 is TGTGCCAGCAGCTTACAGGGTGCTGATTCACCCCTCCACTTT.

The chain links TRBV4-1 to TRBJ2-3; tentative D call: TRBD1 (5 bases). Germline lookup yields CDR1 MGHRA and CDR2 YSYEKL. This CDR3 is 14 amino acids long. V lost 0 bases and J lost 8, with 12 bases in between. CDR3 protein: CASSQDRWQGTQYF. The CDR3 DNA sequence: TGCGCCAGCAGCCAAGATCGGTGGCAGGGTACGCAGTATTTT.

This chain joins TRBV11-1 and TRBJ1-1; D remains ambiguous. Germline V gene sequence: CDR1 SGHAT, CDR2 FQDESV (reference sequence). The length of the CDR3 is 11 residues. Trimming removed 5 bases at V and 12 bases at J, with 13 bases between. The CDR3 loop is CASSPEGPPFF. The CDR3 DNA reads TGTGCCAGCAGCCCAGAGGGCCCTCCTTTCTTT.

In this sample, this clone turned up a few times. The chain joins TRBV7-3 to TRBJ2-5, with 10 bases identical to TRBD2. Looked up from germline, CDR1 is SGHTA and CDR2 is FQGTGA. The CDR3 totals 14 residues. With V trimmed by 6 bases and J by 4 bases, 5 bases remained unmatched. As DNA, the CDR3 is TGTGCCAGCAGTCTTAGCGGGGGGAGAGAGACCCAGTACTTC. This codes for CASSLSGGRETQYF.